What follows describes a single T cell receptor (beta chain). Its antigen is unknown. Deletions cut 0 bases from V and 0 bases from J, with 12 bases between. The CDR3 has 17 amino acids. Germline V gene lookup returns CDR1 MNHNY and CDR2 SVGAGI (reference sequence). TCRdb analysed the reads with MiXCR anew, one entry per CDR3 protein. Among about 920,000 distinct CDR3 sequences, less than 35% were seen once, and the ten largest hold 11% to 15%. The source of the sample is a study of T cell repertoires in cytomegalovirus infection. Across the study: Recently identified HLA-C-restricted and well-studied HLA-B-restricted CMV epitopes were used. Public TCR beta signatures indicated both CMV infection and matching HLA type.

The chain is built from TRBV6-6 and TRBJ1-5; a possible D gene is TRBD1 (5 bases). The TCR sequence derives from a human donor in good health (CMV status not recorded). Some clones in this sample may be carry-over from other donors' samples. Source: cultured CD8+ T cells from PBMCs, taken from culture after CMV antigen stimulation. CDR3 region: CASSYSIRQHSNQPQHF. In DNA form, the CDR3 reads TGTGCCAGCAGTTACTCGATAAGACAGCATAGCAATCAGCCCCAGCATTTT.